This TCR beta chain originates from a study of T cell responses to AZD1222 COVID-19 vaccine (dated by TCRdb to 2020 to 2023). Regarding the study in general: AZD1222 recipients with second doses at about 4 weeks or about 12 weeks were pooled, because spike-specific TCR depth and breadth did not differ between schedules. TCR sequencing covered roughly 230 trial participants: 200 to 220 given two doses of AZD1222 and 26 given two doses of MenACWY control vaccine. Enrollment into the trials was organized by age into subgroups of 18-55, 56-69 and 70-plus years, and those subgroups contained approximately 160, 26 and 62 TCR-sequenced participants, respectively.

Comments on this clone: Its antigen remains undetermined. Base-call qualities are not available, and no considerably larger clone is one nucleotide away.

Including cysteine and phenylalanine, the CDR3 has 17 amino acids. Only the CDR3 region is kept as DNA, spanning 51 bases read in frame from base 1. The germline V gene (reference sequence) gives CDR1 as LNHDA and CDR2 as SQIVND. V and J are trimmed by 3 bases and 1 base, and the gene matches miss 4 bases of the junction. The CDR3 regions of human TCRbeta chains were subjected to immunosequencing. The paper's processing steps were these. Repertoire TCRs were matched against a reference library of SARS-CoV-2-specific TCRs generated with the MIRA antigen-specificity platform. Breadth meant the fraction of unique TCRs that were SARS-CoV-2-associated, whereas depth meant the fraction of total T cells that were SARS-CoV-2-associated. Using the MIRA data, each spike-specific TCR was assigned both to the spike region to which the TCR was reactive and to a CD4 or CD8 class. Log10-transformed breadth and depth values were compared by one-way ANOVA with Sidak's multiple comparisons tests. TCRdb took over this immuneACCESS table, retaining in-frame rearrangements with V and J assigned. Such tables are incomplete; in checked studies, under half of the missing clones stem from an unresolved V gene, and the remainder is unexplained. V and J calls and clone size are as listed in that table; D and trimming were resolved from the DNA. This sample gives fewer than 110,000 clones in total; approximately 90% of them show up just once. The ten largest clones add up to around 20% of the sample.

The time point label, read with the paper, signifies: baseline before first vaccination. Vaccinee samples were obtained from the UK trials COV001 and COV002, which included a single-blind randomized controlled phase 2/3 trial of AZD1222 (ChAdOx1 nCoV-19) in healthy adults. For TCRbeta chain sequencing, PBMC samples were collected from trial participants at day 0 and at day 28 after the second dose. Overall study results and their limits: The whole spike protein was spanned by vaccine-associated CD4 TCRs, and dominant responses were seen in regions 160-218 and 743-854. After two AZD1222 doses, spike-specific TCR breadth and depth were significantly higher than at day 0 and than in MenACWY recipients. Reportedly, close to half of the unique spike-specific TCRs recognized epitopes lying outside the regions that are mutated in the B.1.351 and B.1.1.7 variants. Because no day 14 peak-response samples were available, repertoires were characterized only after the peak T cell response. Participants were mostly white British and included more females than males, and it was suggested by the authors that clonal diversity may have been underestimated. Conclusions about previously exposed vaccinees were limited because only a handful of AZD1222 recipients were SARS-CoV-2 seropositive at baseline. In the small 56-69-year group, the increase in depth fell short of significance, most likely because of low power.

The rearranged segments are TRBV19 and TRBJ2-5; TRBD2 matches 14 bases in the middle. This clonotype was obtained from an adult in good health. The material was peripheral blood, obtained on day 0 of AZD1222 vaccination. The CDR3 protein: CASSIGTSGGFQETQYF. The DNA sequence is as follows: TGTGCCAGTAGTATTGGGACTAGCGGGGGCTTCCAAGAGACCCAGTACTTC.